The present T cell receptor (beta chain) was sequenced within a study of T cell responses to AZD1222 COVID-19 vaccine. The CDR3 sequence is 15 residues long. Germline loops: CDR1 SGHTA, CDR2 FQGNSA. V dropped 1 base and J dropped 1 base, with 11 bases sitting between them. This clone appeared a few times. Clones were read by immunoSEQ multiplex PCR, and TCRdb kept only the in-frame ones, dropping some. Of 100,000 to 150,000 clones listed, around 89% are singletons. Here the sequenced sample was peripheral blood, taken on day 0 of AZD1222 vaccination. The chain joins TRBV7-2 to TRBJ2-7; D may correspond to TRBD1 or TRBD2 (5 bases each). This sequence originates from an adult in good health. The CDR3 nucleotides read TGTGCCAGCAGCTTAGGTGGGACCCAGTCCTACGAGCAGTACTTC. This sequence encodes CASSLGGTQSYEQYF.